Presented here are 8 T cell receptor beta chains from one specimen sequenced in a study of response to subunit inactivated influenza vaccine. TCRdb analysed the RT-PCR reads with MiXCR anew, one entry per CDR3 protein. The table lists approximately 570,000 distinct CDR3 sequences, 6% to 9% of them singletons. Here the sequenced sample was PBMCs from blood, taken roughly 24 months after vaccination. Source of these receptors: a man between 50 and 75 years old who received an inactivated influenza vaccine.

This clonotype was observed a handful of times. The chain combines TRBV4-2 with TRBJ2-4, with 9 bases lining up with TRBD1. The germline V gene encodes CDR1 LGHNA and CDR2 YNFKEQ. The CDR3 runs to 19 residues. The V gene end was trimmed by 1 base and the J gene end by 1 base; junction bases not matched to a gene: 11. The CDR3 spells CASSQAHGQGMGAKNIQYF. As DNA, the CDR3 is TGTGCCAGCAGCCAAGCCCACGGACAGGGGATGGGTGCCAAAAACATTCAGTACTTC.

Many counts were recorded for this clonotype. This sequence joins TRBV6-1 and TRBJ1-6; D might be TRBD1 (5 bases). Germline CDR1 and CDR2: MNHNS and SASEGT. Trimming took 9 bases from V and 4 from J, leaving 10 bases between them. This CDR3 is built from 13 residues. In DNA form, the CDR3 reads TGTGCCAGTACCGGGGGTTATAATTCACCCCTCCACTTT. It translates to CASTGGYNSPLHF.

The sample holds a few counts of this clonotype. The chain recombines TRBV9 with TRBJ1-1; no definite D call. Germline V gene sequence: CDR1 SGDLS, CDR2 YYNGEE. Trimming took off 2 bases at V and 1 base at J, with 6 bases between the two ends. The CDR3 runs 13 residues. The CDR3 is CASSVQGNTEAFF. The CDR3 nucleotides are TGTGCCAGCAGCGTTCAAGGGAACACTGAAGCTTTCTTT.

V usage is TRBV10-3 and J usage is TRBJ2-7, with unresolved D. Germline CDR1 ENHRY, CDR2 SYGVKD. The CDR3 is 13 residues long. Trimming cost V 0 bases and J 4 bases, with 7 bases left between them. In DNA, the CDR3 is TGTGCCATCAGTGAGTCAGGACGGTACGAGCAGTACTTC. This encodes CAISESGRYEQYF.

CDR3 loop: CASSSGFSGANVLTF. Written as DNA, the CDR3 is TGTGCCAGCAGCTCGGGTTTCTCTGGGGCCAACGTCCTGACTTTC. V and J are TRBV5-6 and TRBJ2-6; no clear D. V was shortened by 3 bases and J by 0 bases, with 7 bases between the two germline ends. This CDR3 comprises 15 residues. In germline, CDR1 is SGHDT, CDR2 YYEEEE.

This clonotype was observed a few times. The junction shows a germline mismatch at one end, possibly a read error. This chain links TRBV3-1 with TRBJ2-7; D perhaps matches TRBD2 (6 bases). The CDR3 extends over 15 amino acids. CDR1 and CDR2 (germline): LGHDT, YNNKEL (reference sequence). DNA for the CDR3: TGTGCCAGCAGTCAAGCCCACGGGAGCTCCTACGAGCAGTACTTC. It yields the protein CASSQAHGSSYEQYF.

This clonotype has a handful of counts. CDR3 DNA: TGTGCCAGCAGCTATGGGAGTCTAGAGACCCAGTACTTC. It yields the protein CASSYGSLETQYF. The rearrangement links TRBV7-9 to TRBJ2-5; D possibly corresponds to TRBD2 (5 bases). Germline-derived CDR1 and CDR2 are SEHNR and FQNEAQ (reference sequence). CDR3 size: 13 residues. Deletions cut 4 bases from V and 4 bases from J, with 10 bases between.

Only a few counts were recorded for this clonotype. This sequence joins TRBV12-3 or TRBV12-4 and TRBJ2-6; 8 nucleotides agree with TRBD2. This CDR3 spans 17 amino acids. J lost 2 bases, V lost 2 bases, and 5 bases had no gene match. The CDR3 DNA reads TGTGCCAGCAGTTTATCGGTAGCGGGAACTGGGGCCAACGTCCTGACTTTC. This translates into CASSLSVAGTGANVLTF.